The 2 T cell receptor beta chains below come from one sample, sequenced in a study of regulatory T cells in long-lasting Graves disease. Time point described: newly diagnosed GD, antithyroid drugs for less than 3 months. Making the TCR library involved RNA that had been extracted from PBMCs. According to the study, TCR beta libraries were built with iRepertoire HTBI primers and CDR3-region Arm-PCR. TCRdb re-derived calls from the multiplex PCR reads in MiXCR, one entry per CDR3 protein. The sample includes roughly 500,000 distinct CDR3 sequences, 9.5% to 15% of them seen just once. The same specimen was also included in a second study, on T cells in Graves' hyperthyroidism and ophthalmopathy.

Sequenced here: peripheral blood mononuclear cells (PBMCs), sampled at new diagnosis, from a patient treated with antithyroid drugs. These receptors came from a woman in her 30s with Graves disease.

This clonotype has ten or more counts. This chain joins TRBV6-2 or TRBV6-3 and TRBJ2-1, with 7 bases lining up with TRBD1. This CDR3 has 11 residues. The germline V gene has CDR1 MNHEY and CDR2 SVGEGT. The junction had 4 bases not matched to a gene; V was cut back by 1 base and J by 16 bases. CDR3 nucleotide sequence: TGTGCCAGCAGTTACTGGGGGACAGATTTCTTC. As protein: CASSYWGTDFF.

This clonotype was seen just once. The rearrangement joins TRBV5-1 to TRBJ1-1; D ambiguous. The germline V gene has CDR1 SGHRS and CDR2 YFSETQ. The CDR3 covers 14 residues. Trimming removed 1 base from V and 1 base from J, with 8 bases in between. CDR3 coding DNA: TGCGCCAGCAGCTTGAGAGCGCCGAACACTGAAGCTTTCTTT. Its translation: CASSLRAPNTEAFF.